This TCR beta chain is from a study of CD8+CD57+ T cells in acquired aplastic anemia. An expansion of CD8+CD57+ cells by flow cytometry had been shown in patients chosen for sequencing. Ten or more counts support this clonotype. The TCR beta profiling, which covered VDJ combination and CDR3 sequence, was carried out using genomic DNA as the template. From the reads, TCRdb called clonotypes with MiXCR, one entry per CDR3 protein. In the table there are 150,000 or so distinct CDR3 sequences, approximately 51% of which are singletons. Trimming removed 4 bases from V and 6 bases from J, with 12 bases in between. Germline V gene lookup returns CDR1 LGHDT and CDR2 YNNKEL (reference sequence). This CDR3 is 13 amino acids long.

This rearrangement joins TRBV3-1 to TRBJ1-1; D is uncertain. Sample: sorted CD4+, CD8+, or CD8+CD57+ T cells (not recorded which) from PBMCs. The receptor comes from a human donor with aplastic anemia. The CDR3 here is CASSPRGFAEAFF. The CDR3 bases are TGTGCCAGCAGCCCCCGAGGGTTTGCTGAAGCTTTCTTT. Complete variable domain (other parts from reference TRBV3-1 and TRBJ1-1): DTAVSQTPKYLVTQMGNDKSIKCEQNLGHDTMYWYKQDSKKFLKIMFSYNNKELIINETVPNRFSPKSPDKAHLNLHINSLELGDSAVYFCASSPRGFAEAFFGQGTRLTVV.